This T cell receptor beta chain came from a study of regulatory T cells in long-lasting Graves disease. Study-level findings and limits: The study found TRBV28, TRBJ1-2 and TRBJ2-5 favored in persistent disease. Patients whose Graves' disease persisted exhibited lower TCR diversity than those newly diagnosed.

The CDR3 has 13 residues. The ends were cut back, 2 bases at V and 7 bases at J, with 9 bases in the middle. Germline V gives CDR1 MNHEY, CDR2 SVGAGI. CDR3 regions were amplified by Arm-PCR using iRepertoire HTBI primers to build TCR beta libraries. TCRdb re-derived calls from the multiplex PCR reads in MiXCR, one entry per CDR3 protein. This table holds about 340,000 distinct CDR3 sequences, roughly 21% found once. Time point reported: persistent/refractory GD, antithyroid drugs over 5 years with positive TRAb. Construction of the TCR library relied on RNA isolated from PBMCs. This clonotype was seen many times. Its target is not known.

The gene calls are TRBV6-5 and TRBJ1-5; tentative D call: TRBD1 (6 bases). Source: peripheral blood mononuclear cells (PBMCs), taken when the disease was refractory, from a patient treated with antithyroid drugs. The TCR originated in a female donor with Graves disease. The CDR3 reads CASSYGGHQPQHF. The CDR3 coding sequence is TGTGCCAGCAGTTACGGGGGGCACCAGCCCCAGCATTTT.